These 27 T cell receptor beta chains came from one sample sequenced in a study of identical twins. In TCRdb, the 5' RACE reads were re-called with MiXCR into one record per CDR3 protein. The table includes roughly 630,000 distinct CDR3 sequences, just over 7% detected once. This sample also belongs to another study, concerning yellow fever vaccine responses in identical twins.

Sample: PBMCs. The receptor set was obtained from a young woman in good health.

This clonotype was seen repeatedly, ten times or more. The chain has TRBV6-2 or TRBV6-3 and TRBJ1-1, with D possibly being TRBD1 (6 bases). Trimming shortened V by 5 bases and J by 4 bases, and 17 bases separated the two germline ends. The CDR3 is made up of 15 amino acids. Per germline, CDR1 MNHEY and CDR2 SVGEGT. The CDR3 coding sequence is TGTGCCAGCAGTCTCTGGACAGCGCGAGGCACTGAAGCTTTCTTT. Protein: CASSLWTARGTEAFF.

This clonotype was detected ten times or more. The chain combines TRBV12-3 or TRBV12-4 with TRBJ1-2; 7 bases map to TRBD1. The junction had 15 bases not matched to a gene; V was cut back by 8 bases and J by 6 bases. The CDR3 runs to 15 residues. For the CDR3, the DNA is TGTGCCAGCCGCCAATTTTCAGGGGGTAGTAATGGCTACACCTTC. It translates to CASRQFSGGSNGYTF.

This clonotype was detected only a few times. The chain is built from TRBV5-1 and TRBJ2-5; 7 positions match TRBD1. This CDR3 is built from 16 residues. Germline CDR1 reads SGHRS; CDR2 reads YFSETQ. Trimming took 3 bases from V and 4 from J; bases not matched to a gene: 12. CDR3 protein: CASSSPDPGGVETQYF. In DNA, the CDR3 is TGCGCCAGCAGCTCTCCCGACCCAGGGGGAGTAGAGACCCAGTACTTC.

The rearrangement joins TRBV9 to TRBJ2-2; D gene ambiguous. Germline loops: CDR1 SGDLS, CDR2 YYNGEE. Trimming pared 5 bases from V and 6 bases from J, leaving 14 bases between. The CDR3 runs 14 residues. CDR3 DNA: TGTGCCAGCAGTTTGACTTCTTTCGCCGGGGAGCTGTTTTTT. Its protein product is CASSLTSFAGELFF.

This clonotype was detected only a few times. The chain combines TRBV28 with TRBJ2-7, with 9 nucleotides matching TRBD1. The trim removed 7 bases at V and 4 bases at J, leaving 8 bases unmatched. Germline V gives CDR1 MDHEN, CDR2 SYDVKM. This CDR3 is built from 14 residues. The CDR3 protein is CASKGDRVIYEQYF. Here the CDR3 DNA reads TGTGCCAGCAAAGGGGACAGGGTTATTTACGAGCAGTACTTC.

The V and J genes are TRBV2 and TRBJ1-5; no clear D gene. The CDR3 covers 13 residues. V was clipped by 1 base and J by 4 bases, with 5 bases between them. In germline, CDR1 is SNHLY, CDR2 FYNNEI. The DNA for the CDR3 is TGTGCCAGCAGTGAAGATGCGAATCAGCCCCAGCATTTT. Amino acids: CASSEDANQPQHF.

This clonotype was recorded many times. This chain uses TRBV3-1 with TRBJ2-1; D possibly corresponds to TRBD2 (5 bases). V was shortened by 0 bases and J by 7 bases, with 16 bases between the two germline ends. The CDR3 length is 16 residues. In germline, CDR1 is LGHDT, CDR2 YNNKEL (reference sequence). The CDR3 loop is CASSQEGLGSRNEQFF. CDR3 bases: TGTGCCAGCAGCCAAGAAGGACTGGGGTCTCGGAATGAGCAGTTCTTC.

This clonotype was detected only a few times. The chain employs TRBV28 and TRBJ2-7, with D possibly being TRBD1 or TRBD2 (5 bases each). Germline CDR1 and CDR2: MDHEN and SYDVKM. The CDR3 is 18 amino acids. The V and J ends lost 1 base and 3 bases respectively, with 22 bases between them. CDR3 sequence (DNA): TGTGCCAGCAGTTTATTGAACCTTGGGACCAAAACTCACTACGAGCAGTACTTC. This translates into CASSLLNLGTKTHYEQYF.

This clonotype was seen at least ten times. The chain joins TRBV12-3 or TRBV12-4 to TRBJ1-3; no reliable D call. The V gene lost 5 bases and the J gene lost 4 bases, with 0 bases spanning the gap. The CDR3 is 10 amino acids. In nucleotides, the CDR3 is TGTGCCAGCAGTGGAAACACCATATATTTT. Translation gives CASSGNTIYF.

At least ten counts were recorded for this clonotype. The chain has TRBV20-1 and TRBJ2-1; 13 nucleotides match TRBD2. This CDR3 contains 16 residues. Per the germline V gene, CDR1 is DFQATT and CDR2 is SNEGSKA (reference sequence). J gave up 9 bases and V 4 bases, and 12 bases lay outside the gene matches. CDR3 sequence (DNA): TGCAGTGCTACCCCGGGACTAGCGGGATCAGATCCTGAGCAGTTCTTC. This encodes CSATPGLAGSDPEQFF.

This chain connects TRBV24-1 to TRBJ2-7; 12 bases map to TRBD1. The CDR3 loop spans 17 amino acids. V was clipped by 5 bases and J by 4 bases; unmatched bases: 11. CDR1 and CDR2 (germline): KGHDR, SFDVKD. The CDR3 nucleotides read TGTGCCACCAGTGTTGGGACAGGGGGCCCAAAATTTTACGAGCAGTACTTC. It is translated as CATSVGTGGPKFYEQYF.

The rearrangement uses TRBV19 and TRBJ1-4; TRBD1 matches 7 bases. CDR1 is LNHDA and CDR2 is SQIVND in the germline V gene (reference sequence). This CDR3 is built from 18 residues. Trimming removed 5 bases from V and 0 bases from J; junction bases left unmatched: 12. CDR3 residues: CASSPQGQPGPTNEKLFF. The DNA of the CDR3 is TGTGCCAGTAGTCCCCAGGGACAGCCGGGCCCAACTAATGAAAAACTGTTTTTT.

This clonotype was recorded at least ten times. V usage is TRBV4-1 and J usage is TRBJ2-1; 10 bases match TRBD2. The CDR3 has 16 residues. With 3 bases clipped from V and 2 bases from J, the junction kept 4 bases outside the gene matches. Per germline, CDR1 MGHRA and CDR2 YSYEKL. CDR3 sequence: CASSHQLAGTYNEQFF. In DNA, the CDR3 is TGCGCCAGCAGCCACCAACTAGCGGGAACCTACAATGAGCAGTTCTTC.

This chain connects TRBV5-5 to TRBJ1-5; no firm D call. The CDR3 spans 15 residues. V gave up 4 bases and J gave up 2 bases, with 13 bases separating them. CDR1 and CDR2 (germline): SGHKS, YYEKEE (reference sequence). The CDR3 here is CASSPTSRGNQPQHF. In nucleotides, the CDR3 is TGTGCCAGCAGCCCCACTAGTCGAGGCAATCAGCCCCAGCATTTT. Drawing the rest from reference TRBV5-5 and TRBJ1-5, the complete variable domain is DAGVTQSPTHLIKTRGQQVTLRCSPISGHKSVSWYQQVLGQGPQFIFQYYEKEERGRGNFPDRFSARQFPNYSSELNVNALLLGDSALYLCASSPTSRGNQPQHFGDGTRLSIL.

A few counts support this clonotype. CDR3 nucleotide sequence: TGTGCCAGCAGCCAAATAGGGGCGTGGTACACCGGGGAGCTGTTTTTT. Translated, it gives CASSQIGAWYTGELFF. V gene TRBV3-1 combines with J gene TRBJ2-2; perhaps TRBD1 as D (5 bases). V was clipped by 2 bases and J by 3 bases, with 13 bases between them. The CDR3 totals 16 residues. The V gene's germline CDR1 is LGHDT and CDR2 YNNKEL (reference sequence).

In its sample, this clonotype was seen a few times. The rearrangement links TRBV10-3 to TRBJ2-3, with 9 bases matching TRBD1. CDR3 size: 17 residues. CDR1 is ENHRY and CDR2 is SYGVKD in the germline V gene. The junction had 11 bases not matched to a gene; V was cut back by 3 bases and J by 4 bases. The CDR3 loop reads CAISDFSGTGRADTQYF. CDR3 coding DNA: TGTGCCATCAGTGACTTCTCCGGGACAGGGAGGGCAGATACGCAGTATTTT.

Only a few counts were recorded for this clonotype. V usage is TRBV18 and J usage is TRBJ2-3; 10 bases agree with TRBD2. This CDR3 is built from 15 residues. V trimming: 3 bases; J trimming: 5 bases; junction bases outside the gene matches: 5. Germline CDR1 KGHSH, CDR2 LQKENI. The CDR3 sequence is CASSPTSGPQDTQYF. In DNA, the CDR3 is TGTGCCAGCTCACCGACTAGCGGGCCCCAAGATACGCAGTATTTT.

The gene calls are TRBV27 and TRBJ1-1; 11 bases align to TRBD1. Germline CDR1 and CDR2: MNHEY and SMNVEV (reference sequence). The CDR3 loop spans 17 amino acids. Losses at the gene ends were 5 bases for V and 1 base for J; bases not matched to a gene: 9. CDR3 in amino acids: CASSPGQGAPRNTEAFF. CDR3 DNA sequence: TGTGCCAGCAGTCCCGGACAGGGGGCTCCGCGGAACACTGAAGCTTTCTTT.

The table lists this clonotype with many counts. The chain carries TRBV28 and TRBJ2-3; 10 positions agree with TRBD2. The CDR3 extends over 15 amino acids. Germline trimming cut 8 bases from V and 2 bases from J; bases unmatched to any gene: 7. The germline V gene has CDR1 MDHEN and CDR2 SYDVKM. The CDR3 reads CASPPSGGPTDTQYF. Here the CDR3 DNA reads TGTGCCAGCCCCCCTAGCGGGGGACCCACAGATACGCAGTATTTT.

The chain has TRBV5-1 and TRBJ2-3; 8 bases line up with TRBD2. V lost 4 bases and J lost 3; bases outside the gene matches: 16. The CDR3 contains 18 residues. Germline V lookup: CDR1 SGHRS, CDR2 YFSETQ. CDR3 region: CASSTSPFLGRVTDTQYF. The CDR3 nucleotides read TGCGCCAGCAGCACCTCCCCGTTCCTCGGGAGGGTAACAGATACGCAGTATTTT.

At least ten counts were recorded for this clonotype. The chain is built from TRBV10-3 and TRBJ1-3; D not resolved. Trimming left V 2 bases short and J 0 bases short, with 11 bases between. Per the germline V gene, CDR1 is ENHRY and CDR2 is SYGVKD. This CDR3 comprises 16 residues. CDR3 loop: CAISEVGRASGNTIYF. The CDR3 DNA is TGTGCCATCAGTGAGGTGGGCAGAGCCTCTGGAAACACCATATATTTT.

The CDR3 DNA follows: TGTGCCAGCTCACCTGAGGGGCTTGGCACAGATACGCAGTATTTT. Amino acids: CASSPEGLGTDTQYF. The chain carries TRBV18 and TRBJ2-3; D tentatively fits TRBD1 or TRBD2 (5 bases each). The CDR3 totals 15 residues. Germline values: CDR1 KGHSH, CDR2 LQKENI. V lost 3 bases to trimming and J lost 1 base, with 11 bases between them.

There are a few counts of this clonotype. The V and J genes are TRBV2 and TRBJ1-1; a possible D gene is TRBD1 (5 bases). CDR1 and CDR2 (germline): SNHLY, FYNNEI. Deletions cut 7 bases from V and 0 bases from J, with 9 bases between. The CDR3 has 13 residues. This chain's CDR3 is CASKKGLNTEAFF. CDR3 DNA: TGTGCCAGCAAGAAGGGGTTGAACACTGAAGCTTTCTTT.

The chain is built from TRBV7-9 and TRBJ2-7; D unresolved. V lost 5 bases, J lost 2 bases, and 10 bases lay in between. This CDR3 is built from 13 residues. The germline gives CDR1 SEHNR, CDR2 FQNEAQ (reference sequence). This CDR3 reads CASSLIDPYEQYF. The CDR3 bases are TGTGCCAGCAGCCTTATCGACCCCTACGAGCAGTACTTC.

The chain uses TRBV5-4 and TRBJ2-1, with D unclear. The CDR3 runs to 13 residues. Trimming left V 1 base short and J 7 bases short, with 9 bases between. Germline V lookup: CDR1 SGHNT, CDR2 YYREEE (reference sequence). DNA of the CDR3: TGTGCCAGCAGCTTGTGGAGAGTGAATGAGCAGTTCTTC. This translates into CASSLWRVNEQFF.

The V and J genes are TRBV28 and TRBJ2-1; 12 positions match TRBD2. V shed 0 bases and J 10 bases; nucleotides not matched to a gene: 7. From germline, CDR1 is MDHEN and CDR2 SYDVKM. This CDR3 comprises 16 residues. CDR3 region: CASSLWTSGRKTEQFF. For the CDR3, the DNA is TGTGCCAGCAGTTTATGGACTAGCGGGAGAAAAACCGAGCAGTTCTTC.

This clonotype was counted only a few times. The chain recombines TRBV5-1 with TRBJ1-1; no clear D gene. The V and J ends lost 1 base and 2 bases respectively, with 6 bases between them. Germline assignment: CDR1 SGHRS and CDR2 YFSETQ. CDR3 length equals 13 residues. The CDR3 DNA follows: TGCGCCAGCAGCTTGAACTTTAACACTGAAGCTTTCTTT. Translation gives CASSLNFNTEAFF.